The 9 T cell receptor beta chains below all came from one sample that was sequenced in a study of T cell repertoires in cytomegalovirus infection. TCRdb called the reads again in MiXCR, with one record for every CDR3 protein. This sample has approximately 400,000 distinct CDR3 sequences, with about a third found just once. The specimen was PBMCs. The receptors originated from a human donor in good health (CMV status not recorded). Some clones in this sample may be carry-over from other donors' samples.

This clonotype was counted many times. The J gene is TRBJ2-5, the V gene TRBV11-2; D gene unclear. Germline CDR1 and CDR2: SGHAT and FQNNGV. The V gene lost 1 base and the J gene lost 3 bases, with 12 bases spanning the gap. The CDR3 consists of 15 residues. The DNA for the CDR3 is TGTGCCAGCAGCTTAGTCTTGGGCTCCGAAGAGACCCAGTACTTC. This codes for CASSLVLGSEETQYF.

This clonotype was picked up a small number of times. The CDR3 DNA is TGTGCCAGCAGTTTTGGGAACAGGGGGAACACTGAAGCTTTCTTT. Translation: CASSFGNRGNTEAFF. The chain couples TRBV12-3 or TRBV12-4 to TRBJ1-1; 7 nucleotides agree with TRBD1. The CDR3 runs 15 residues. The junction had 5 bases not matched to a gene; V was cut back by 3 bases and J by 1 base.

The gene calls are TRBV6-5 and TRBJ2-3, with 7 nucleotides matching TRBD1. Per germline, CDR1 MNHEY and CDR2 SVGAGI. This CDR3 has 15 amino acids. V lost 2 bases to trimming and J lost 4 bases; unmatched junction nucleotides: 6. Here the CDR3 reads CASSYIRGSPDTQYF. The DNA for the CDR3 is TGTGCCAGCAGTTACATCAGGGGGTCCCCAGATACGCAGTATTTT.

As concerns this clonotype: Germline and junction disagree at one end, which may indicate a read error. The chain joins TRBV6-1 to TRBJ2-7; D possibly corresponds to TRBD2 (5 bases). The CDR3 spans 13 residues. Germline values: CDR1 MNHNS, CDR2 SASEGT. CDR3 amino acids: CASSEDEDYEHYF. CDR3 bases: TGTGCCAGCAGTGAGGACGAAGACTACGAGCATTACTTC.

The chain joins TRBV11-2 to TRBJ1-3; no clear D. CDR1 and CDR2 (germline): SGHAT, FQNNGV. The CDR3 consists of 15 residues. V was cut by 0 bases and J by 3 bases, with 9 bases left in between. For the CDR3, the DNA is TGTGCCAGCAGCTTAGATCGTGGCATTGGAAACACCATATATTTT. Residues: CASSLDRGIGNTIYF.

The genes are TRBV6-5 and TRBJ1-4; 8 nucleotides line up with TRBD1. Looked up from germline, CDR1 is MNHEY and CDR2 is SVGAGI. Losses at the gene ends were 2 bases for V and 5 bases for J; bases not matched to a gene: 4. This CDR3 region has 15 residues. CDR3: CASSYGTGRNEKLFF. CDR3 DNA sequence: TGTGCCAGCAGTTACGGGACAGGAAGAAATGAAAAACTGTTTTTT.

This clonotype has just a few counts. V usage is TRBV5-6 and J usage is TRBJ1-4; maybe TRBD1 (5 bases). V lost 2 bases and J 7 bases, leaving 15 bases between the germline ends. This CDR3 spans 15 amino acids. Germline assignment: CDR1 SGHDT and CDR2 YYEEEE. The CDR3 loop is CASSFQGTAIEKLFF. The CDR3 nucleotides are TGTGCCAGCAGCTTTCAGGGAACGGCGATTGAAAAACTGTTTTTT.

In this sample, this clonotype turned up many times. The chain uses TRBV7-2 and TRBJ1-1, with a weak D call TRBD1 (5 bases). Trimming shortened V by 7 bases and J by 6 bases, and 18 bases separated the two germline ends. Looked up from germline, CDR1 is SGHTA and CDR2 is FQGNSA. The CDR3 contains 14 residues. CDR3 bases: TGTGCCAGCACCCAGCTTAGCAGGGTCCCTGAAGCTTTCTTT. Residues: CASTQLSRVPEAFF.

This clonotype occurred a few times. V usage is TRBV6-6 and J usage is TRBJ2-3, with a possible D match to TRBD1 (6 bases). Germline CDR1 reads MNHNY; CDR2 reads SVGAGI (reference sequence). Trimming pared 2 bases from V and 4 bases from J, leaving 25 bases between. CDR3 length: 19 amino acids. The CDR3 DNA sequence: TGTGCCAGCAGTTACCGAAAAACAGGGTATTCCACTGAGGCAGATACGCAGTATTTT. Amino acids: CASSYRKTGYSTEADTQYF.